The 23 T cell receptor beta chains presented below share a single source sample, sequenced in a study of T cell responses to AZD1222 COVID-19 vaccine. Repertoires were generated with immunoSEQ multiplex PCR, while TCRdb's copy carries only in-frame clones and drops some. The sample lists 99,000 or so clones, over 90% occurring once. The sample consisted of peripheral blood, taken on day 0 of AZD1222 vaccination. These receptors originate from an adult in good health.

This chain links TRBV18 with TRBJ1-1; no definite D call. Per germline, CDR1 KGHSH and CDR2 LQKENI. The CDR3 is 13 amino acids. V lost 3 bases and J 7 bases, leaving 12 bases between the germline ends. Written as DNA, the CDR3 is TGTGCCAGCTCACCGAGCCTGAAATATGAAGCTTTCTTT. Protein: CASSPSLKYEAFF.

This chain connects TRBV3-1 (or the pseudogene TRBV3-2) to TRBJ2-1; no reliable D call. Germline lookup yields CDR1 LGHDT and CDR2 YNNKEL (reference sequence). The V and J ends lost 3 bases and 9 bases respectively, with 6 bases between them. There are 11 residues in the CDR3. CDR3 bases: TGTGCCAGCAGCCATTCAAGTGAGCAGTTCTTC. This codes for CASSHSSEQFF.

V is TRBV4-2 and J is TRBJ2-3, with D possibly matching TRBD2 (7 bases). The ends were cut back, 1 base at V and 2 bases at J, with 16 bases in the middle. Germline V gene data show CDR1 as LGHNA and CDR2 as YNFKEQ. The CDR3 extends over 17 amino acids. CDR3 sequence: CASSQGGLAETTDTQYF. In DNA, the CDR3 is TGTGCCAGCAGCCAAGGGGGGCTAGCGGAGACCACAGATACGCAGTATTTT.

The V gene is TRBV19, the J gene TRBJ2-6, with D maybe TRBD1 (5 bases). Between the trimmed V and J ends, which lost 7 bases and 0 bases, there was a span of 7 bases. The CDR3 extends over 14 amino acids. Germline values: CDR1 LNHDA, CDR2 SQIVND (reference sequence). CDR3 coding DNA: TGTGCCAGTATTGACAGCTCTGGGGCCAACGTCCTGACTTTC. This encodes CASIDSSGANVLTF.

The gene calls are TRBV5-4 and TRBJ2-3, with D maybe TRBD1 (6 bases). V was pared by 3 bases and J by 2 bases, with 13 bases between. Germline V lookup: CDR1 SGHNT, CDR2 YYREEE (reference sequence). The CDR3 runs to 15 residues. CDR3 DNA: TGTGCCAGCAGCTCCCAGGGGCTAATCACAGATACGCAGTATTTT. Translation: CASSSQGLITDTQYF.

This chain uses TRBV29-1 with TRBJ2-7; D is uncertain. The CDR3 is 14 residues long. CDR1 is SQVTM, CDR2 ANQGSEA, per germline. V lost 6 bases and J 0 bases, leaving 15 bases between the germline ends. CDR3 amino acids: CSVETSLSSYEQYF. DNA for the CDR3: TGCAGCGTAGAGACGTCTTTGAGCTCCTACGAGCAGTACTTC.

The chain is built from TRBV29-1 and TRBJ2-1, with D perhaps given as TRBD1 or TRBD2 (5 bases each). The V gene lost 7 bases and the J gene lost 9 bases, with 22 bases spanning the gap. CDR3 size: 14 residues. Germline CDR1 is SQVTM and CDR2 is ANQGSEA. The CDR3 DNA sequence: TGCAGCGCCGAGGGGCCGGGACCCGTGGCTGAGCAGTTCTTC. This translates into CSAEGPGPVAEQFF.

J is TRBJ2-7 and V is TRBV7-8; D perhaps matches TRBD2 (5 bases). Germline lookup yields CDR1 SGHVS and CDR2 FQNEAQ. The CDR3 is 14 amino acids. V shed 4 bases and J shed 0 bases, with 10 bases lying between them. CDR3 sequence reads: CASSSSGRSYEQYF. CDR3 DNA: TGTGCCAGCAGCTCGAGCGGCCGCTCCTACGAGCAGTACTTC.

This chain connects TRBV6-2 or TRBV6-3 to TRBJ1-2; TRBD1 aligns across 7 bases. The CDR3 has 16 residues. V dropped 6 bases and J dropped 2; count of bases not matched to a gene: 12. Per germline, CDR1 MNHEY and CDR2 SVGEGT. CDR3 loop: CASSPRGAGQNYGYTF. The CDR3 DNA is TGTGCCAGCAGCCCTAGAGGGGCGGGACAGAACTATGGCTACACCTTC.

This clone was counted a single time. The chain is built from TRBV7-3 and TRBJ2-1; the D is unclear. CDR1 is SGHTA and CDR2 is FQGTGA in the germline V gene. The CDR3 extends over 15 amino acids. Trimming removed 3 bases at V and 0 bases at J, with 9 bases between. Here the CDR3 DNA reads TGTGCCAGCAGCTTGGGCAGTGCCTCCTACAATGAGCAGTTCTTC. Translated, it gives CASSLGSASYNEQFF.

This chain connects TRBV5-1 to TRBJ2-3; 13 bases fit TRBD2. CDR1 and CDR2 from the germline V gene are SGHRS and YFSETQ. The CDR3 runs 15 residues. Unmatched junction bases numbered 2, after V lost 6 bases and J lost 1 base. The CDR3 spells CASKGLAGGTDTQYF. DNA for the CDR3: TGCGCCAGCAAAGGACTAGCGGGGGGCACAGATACGCAGTATTTT.

The chain couples TRBV2 to TRBJ2-1; 7 bases agree with TRBD2. This CDR3 comprises 15 residues. Unmatched junction bases numbered 6, after V lost 5 bases and J lost 2 bases. The germline gives CDR1 SNHLY, CDR2 FYNNEI. CDR3 region: CASSLAGHPYNEQFF. CDR3 nucleotide sequence: TGTGCCAGCAGTTTAGCGGGCCACCCCTACAATGAGCAGTTCTTC.

The CDR3 DNA reads TGTGCCAGCAGCGCCGGAGCCGGACTAGCGGGAGTCGAGCAGTACTTC. Amino acids: CASSAGAGLAGVEQYF. V usage is TRBV9 and J usage is TRBJ2-7, with 13 bases fitting TRBD2. The ends lost 3 bases at V and 6 bases at J; junction bases unmatched: 9. There are 16 residues in the CDR3. Germline values: CDR1 SGDLS, CDR2 YYNGEE.

The V and J genes are TRBV6-6 and TRBJ1-6; D unclear. Germline CDR1 is MNHNY and CDR2 is SVGAGI (reference sequence). V dropped 6 bases and J dropped 13 bases, with 13 bases sitting between them. CDR3 length equals 12 residues. In nucleotides, the CDR3 is TGTGCCAGCAGCCTAGTAGGTAGTCCCCTCCACTTT. Protein product: CASSLVGSPLHF.

V and J are TRBV6-5 and TRBJ1-1, with no clear D. Germline CDR1 reads MNHEY; CDR2 reads SVGAGI. The CDR3 consists of 13 residues. V was clipped by 7 bases and J by 1 base, with 10 bases between them. CDR3 nucleotide sequence: TGTGCCAGCAAGGAGCGCCAGAACACTGAAGCTTTCTTT. Amino acid sequence: CASKERQNTEAFF.

V and J are TRBV15 and TRBJ1-2; the D gene is possibly TRBD1 (6 bases). CDR3 size: 14 residues. Trimming pared 2 bases from V and 4 bases from J, leaving 11 bases between. Germline loops: CDR1 LNHNV, CDR2 YYDKDF (reference sequence). The CDR3 region has the DNA TGTGCCACCAGCAGAAAACAGGGCTCCTATGGCTACACCTTC. This gives the protein CATSRKQGSYGYTF.

The chain combines TRBV11-3 with TRBJ1-3; D is undetermined. Trimming shortened V by 2 bases and J by 0 bases, and 14 bases separated the two germline ends. The CDR3 covers 17 residues. The germline V gene has CDR1 SGHNT and CDR2 YENEEA. The CDR3 DNA is TGTGCCAGCAGCTTATTTCCGGCCACATACTCTGGAAACACCATATATTTT. Amino acids: CASSLFPATYSGNTIYF.

V is TRBV5-5 and J is TRBJ1-2; 7 nucleotides agree with TRBD1. Germline CDR1 is SGHKS and CDR2 is YYEKEE (reference sequence). The CDR3 sequence is 15 residues long. J gave up 5 bases and V 1 base, and 8 bases lay outside the gene matches. The CDR3 bases are TGTGCCAGCAGCTTGTCTGGGACAGAAGCTTATGGCTACACCTTC. Its translation: CASSLSGTEAYGYTF.

The chain combines TRBV5-4 with TRBJ2-7; 8 bases agree with TRBD2. Germline CDR1 reads SGHNT; CDR2 reads YYREEE (reference sequence). This CDR3 comprises 16 residues. Trimming at V came to 2 bases and at J to 2 bases, leaving 9 bases not matched to a gene. This chain's CDR3 is CASSFSSGGNTYEQYF. The CDR3, as DNA: TGTGCCAGCAGCTTTTCTTCGGGGGGGAACACCTACGAGCAGTACTTC.

The chain employs TRBV18 and TRBJ2-2, with 7 bases fitting TRBD2. The CDR3 totals 15 residues. Trimming cost V 10 bases and J 4 bases; bases outside gene matches: 12. Germline values: CDR1 KGHSH, CDR2 LQKENI. CDR3 loop: CATVRTGGGTGELFF. CDR3 DNA: TGTGCCACCGTCAGAACGGGCGGGGGCACCGGGGAGCTGTTTTTT.

This sequence joins TRBV13 and TRBJ2-1; 7 nucleotides agree with TRBD2. The ends lost 4 bases at V and 6 bases at J; junction bases unmatched: 9. CDR1 is PRHDT, CDR2 FYEKMQ, per germline (reference sequence). The CDR3 runs to 15 residues. The CDR3 nucleotides are TGTGCCAGCAGCTCTTGGGGGAGGGCCCTCAATGAGCAGTTCTTC. Translated, it gives CASSSWGRALNEQFF.

The rearrangement uses TRBV6-5 and TRBJ1-5; TRBD1 might be the D (6 bases). This CDR3 has 15 amino acids. Deletions cut 5 bases from V and 2 bases from J, with 13 bases between. The V gene's germline CDR1 is MNHEY and CDR2 SVGAGI. The CDR3 is CASSRGGLGNQPQHF. As DNA, the CDR3 is TGTGCCAGCAGTCGTGGGGGGCTGGGCAATCAGCCCCAGCATTTT.

The rearrangement uses TRBV5-6 and TRBJ1-4; D is undetermined. Trimming pared 1 base from V and 3 bases from J, leaving 16 bases between. The CDR3 length is 17 residues. The germline gives CDR1 SGHDT, CDR2 YYEEEE. Here the CDR3 DNA reads TGTGCCAGCAGCTTGAAGGTCAGGACTTATTCTAATGAAAAACTGTTTTTT. As protein: CASSLKVRTYSNEKLFF.